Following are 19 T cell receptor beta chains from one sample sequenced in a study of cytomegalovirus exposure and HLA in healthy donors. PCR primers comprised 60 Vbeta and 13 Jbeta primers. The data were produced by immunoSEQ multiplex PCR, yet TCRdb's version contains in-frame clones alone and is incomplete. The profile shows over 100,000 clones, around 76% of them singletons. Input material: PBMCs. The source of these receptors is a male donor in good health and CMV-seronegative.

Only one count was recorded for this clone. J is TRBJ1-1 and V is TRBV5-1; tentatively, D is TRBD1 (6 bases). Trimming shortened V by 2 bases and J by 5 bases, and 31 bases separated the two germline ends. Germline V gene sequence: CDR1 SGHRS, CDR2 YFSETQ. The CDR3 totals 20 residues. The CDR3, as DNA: TGCGCCAGCAGCTTCAACACTCGGACAGTTCGGGATTTATGGGGGACTGAAGCTTTCTTT. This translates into CASSFNTRTVRDLWGTEAFF. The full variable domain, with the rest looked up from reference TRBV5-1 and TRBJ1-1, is KAGVTQTPRYLIKTRGQQVTLSCSPISGHRSVSWYQQTPGQGLQFLFEYFSETQRNKGNFPGRFSGRQFSNSRSEMNVSTLELGDSALYLCASSFNTRTVRDLWGTEAFFGQGTRLTVV.

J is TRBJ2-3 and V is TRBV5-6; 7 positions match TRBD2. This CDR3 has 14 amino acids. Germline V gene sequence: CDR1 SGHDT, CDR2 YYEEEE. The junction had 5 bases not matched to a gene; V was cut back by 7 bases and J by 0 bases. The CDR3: CASQRGTSTDTQYF. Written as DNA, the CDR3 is TGTGCCAGCCAGCGGGGTACTAGCACAGATACGCAGTATTTT.

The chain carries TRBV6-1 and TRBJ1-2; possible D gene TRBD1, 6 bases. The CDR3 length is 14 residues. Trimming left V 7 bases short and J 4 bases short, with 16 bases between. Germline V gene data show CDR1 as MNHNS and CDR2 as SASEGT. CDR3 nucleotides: TGTGCCAGCATCCACGGAACAGGGTCCTATGGCTACACCTTC. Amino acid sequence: CASIHGTGSYGYTF.

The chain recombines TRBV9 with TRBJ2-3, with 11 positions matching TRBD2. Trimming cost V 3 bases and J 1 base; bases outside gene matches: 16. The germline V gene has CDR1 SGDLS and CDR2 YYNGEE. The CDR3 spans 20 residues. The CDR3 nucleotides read TGTGCCAGCAGCGACCCAAGGGGGACTAGCGGAGGAGGGGGCACAGATACGCAGTATTTT. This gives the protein CASSDPRGTSGGGGTDTQYF.

CDR3 in amino acids: CAWSVSGGNEQYF. The CDR3 nucleotides read TGTGCCTGGAGTGTAAGTGGGGGGAACGAGCAGTACTTC. The V and J genes are TRBV30 and TRBJ2-7, with D perhaps matching TRBD2 (6 bases). The germline CDR1 and CDR2 sequences are GTSNPN and SVGIG (reference sequence). This CDR3 is built from 13 residues. V was pared by 0 bases and J by 5 bases, with 11 bases between.

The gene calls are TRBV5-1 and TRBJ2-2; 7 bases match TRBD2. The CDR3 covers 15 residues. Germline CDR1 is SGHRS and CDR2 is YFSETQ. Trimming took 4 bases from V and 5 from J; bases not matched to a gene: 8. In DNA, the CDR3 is TGCGCCAGCAGCGCAGCTAGCGGAGCTACCGGGGAGCTGTTTTTT. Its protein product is CASSAASGATGELFF.

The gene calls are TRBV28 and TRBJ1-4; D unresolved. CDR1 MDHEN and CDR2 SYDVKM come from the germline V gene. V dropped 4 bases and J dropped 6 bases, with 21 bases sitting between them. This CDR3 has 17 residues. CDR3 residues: CASSSPGLRRVDEKLFF. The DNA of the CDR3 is TGTGCCAGCAGTTCACCGGGCCTCAGGAGGGTTGATGAAAAACTGTTTTTT. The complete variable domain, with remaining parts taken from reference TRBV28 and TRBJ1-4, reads DVKVTQSSRYLVKRTGEKVFLECVQDMDHENMFWYRQDPGLGLRLIYFSYDVKMKEKGDIPEGYSVSREKKERFSLILESASTNQTSMYLCASSSPGLRRVDEKLFFGSGTQLSVL.

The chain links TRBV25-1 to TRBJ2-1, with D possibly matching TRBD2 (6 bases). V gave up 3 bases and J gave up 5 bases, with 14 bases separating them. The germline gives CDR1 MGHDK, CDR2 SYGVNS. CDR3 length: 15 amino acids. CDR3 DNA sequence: TGTGCCAGCAGTGACTGGTGGAGGGCGGACAATGAGCAGTTCTTC. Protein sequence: CASSDWWRADNEQFF.

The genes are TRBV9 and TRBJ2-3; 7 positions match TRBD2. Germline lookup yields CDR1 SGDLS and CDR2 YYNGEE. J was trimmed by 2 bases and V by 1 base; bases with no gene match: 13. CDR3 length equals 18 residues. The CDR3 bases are TGTGCCAGCAGCGTAACCCCGACCGATAGCGGGCTCACAGATACGCAGTATTTT. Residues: CASSVTPTDSGLTDTQYF. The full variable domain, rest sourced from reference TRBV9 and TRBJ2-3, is DSGVTQTPKHLITATGQRVTLRCSPRSGDLSVYWYQQSLDQGLQFLIQYYNGEERAKGNILERFSAQQFPDLHSELNLSSLELGDSALYFCASSVTPTDSGLTDTQYFGPGTRLTVL.

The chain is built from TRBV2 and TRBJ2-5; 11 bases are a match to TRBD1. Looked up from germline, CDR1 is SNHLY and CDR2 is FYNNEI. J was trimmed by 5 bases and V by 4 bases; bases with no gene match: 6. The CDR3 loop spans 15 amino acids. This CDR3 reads CASSGTGGASETQYF. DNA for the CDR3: TGTGCCAGCAGTGGGACAGGGGGCGCTTCGGAGACCCAGTACTTC.

The CDR3 loop is CASRRGSGGANEQFF. CDR3 DNA sequence: TGTGCCAGCAGGCGGGGATCTGGGGGAGCGAATGAGCAGTTCTTC. The chain links TRBV6-5 to TRBJ2-1; perhaps TRBD2 as D (6 bases). V lost 6 bases to trimming and J lost 7 bases, with 19 bases between them. The germline V gene has CDR1 MNHEY and CDR2 SVGAGI. The CDR3 runs to 15 residues.

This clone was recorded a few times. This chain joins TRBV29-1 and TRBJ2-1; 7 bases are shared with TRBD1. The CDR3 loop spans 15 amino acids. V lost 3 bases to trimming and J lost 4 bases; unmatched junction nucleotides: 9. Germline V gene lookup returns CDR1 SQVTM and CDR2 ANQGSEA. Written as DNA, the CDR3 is TGCAGCGTTGACGCTCCGACAGGGAGATACAATGAGCAGTTCTTC. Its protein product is CSVDAPTGRYNEQFF.

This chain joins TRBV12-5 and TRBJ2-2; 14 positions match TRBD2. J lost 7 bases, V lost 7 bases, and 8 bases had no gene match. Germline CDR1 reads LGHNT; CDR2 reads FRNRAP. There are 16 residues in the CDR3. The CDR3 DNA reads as TGTGCTAGTGCCCAGACTAGCGGGAGGGCCCACGGGGAGCTGTTTTTT. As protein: CASAQTSGRAHGELFF.

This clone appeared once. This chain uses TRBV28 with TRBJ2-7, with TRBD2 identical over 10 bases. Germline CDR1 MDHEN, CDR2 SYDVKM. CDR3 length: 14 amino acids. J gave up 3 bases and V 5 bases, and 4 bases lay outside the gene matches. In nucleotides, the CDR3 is TGTGCCAGCAGTCCGCTAGCGGGAGTCTACGAGCAGTACTTC. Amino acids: CASSPLAGVYEQYF.

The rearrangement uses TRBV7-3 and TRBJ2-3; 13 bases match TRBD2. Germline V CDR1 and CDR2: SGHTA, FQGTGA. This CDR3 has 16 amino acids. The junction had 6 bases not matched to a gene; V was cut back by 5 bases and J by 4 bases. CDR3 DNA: TGTGCCAGCAGCCCGGGACTAGCGGGATTATCAGATACGCAGTATTTT. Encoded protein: CASSPGLAGLSDTQYF.

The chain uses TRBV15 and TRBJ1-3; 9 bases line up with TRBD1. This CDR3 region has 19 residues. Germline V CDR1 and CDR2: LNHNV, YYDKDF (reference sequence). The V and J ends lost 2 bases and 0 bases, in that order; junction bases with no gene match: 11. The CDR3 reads CATSRYGTGSPLSGNTIYF. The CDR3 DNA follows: TGTGCCACCAGCAGATATGGGACAGGGAGCCCCCTCTCTGGAAACACCATATATTTT.

The CDR3 DNA sequence: TGTGCCAGCAGCTTAGGTTCGACTAGCGGGAGTAGGGAGACCCAGTACTTC. This sequence encodes CASSLGSTSGSRETQYF. This sequence joins TRBV11-2 and TRBJ2-5, with TRBD2 matching over 12 bases. The germline V gene encodes CDR1 SGHAT and CDR2 FQNNGV. V was pared by 1 base and J by 5 bases, with 8 bases of the junction left unmatched. The CDR3 consists of 17 residues.

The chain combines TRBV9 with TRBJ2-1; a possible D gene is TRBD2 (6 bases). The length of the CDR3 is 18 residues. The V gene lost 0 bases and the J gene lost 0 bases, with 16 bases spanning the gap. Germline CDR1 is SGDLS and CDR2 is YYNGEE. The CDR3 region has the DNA TGTGCCAGCAGCGTAGGATGGAGCGGGCAGAGCTCCTACAATGAGCAGTTCTTC. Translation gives CASSVGWSGQSSYNEQFF.

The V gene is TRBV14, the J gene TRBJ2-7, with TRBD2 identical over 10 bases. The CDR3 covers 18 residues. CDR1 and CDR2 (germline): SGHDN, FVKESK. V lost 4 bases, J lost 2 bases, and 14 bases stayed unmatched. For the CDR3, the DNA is TGTGCCAGCAGCCTAGCCTATTCTCTAGCGGGAGTGGCCTACGAGCAGTACTTC. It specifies CASSLAYSLAGVAYEQYF.